This is a list of T cell receptor beta chains from one sample in a study of blood T cell repertoires in COVID-19. TCRdb keeps only in-frame clones here, not all; method: immunoSEQ multiplex PCR. The sample records 250,000 to 350,000 clones, about 87% being singletons. Sequencing was carried out using PBMCs or T cells enriched from blood (not recorded which). The receptors were gathered from a woman aged 45-60 years who had recovered from COVID-19. Each CDR3 is given with its conserved first and last residue. D genes are given only for firm matches. For some rows the clone size is stated as once, few or many, or as a class when expanded; others skip it.

clone_size,cdr3_length,j_call,d_call,v_call,cdr3_nt,cdr3_aa
NA,15,TRBJ1-3,TRBD1,TRBV5-1,TGCGCCAGCAGTGAGCCAGGGGGCTCTGGAAACACCATATATTTT,CASSEPGGSGNTIYF
NA,13,TRBJ1-2,NA,TRBV28,TGTGCCAGCAGTTTTAACAGGGACTATGGCTACACCTTC,CASSFNRDYGYTF
NA,13,TRBJ1-2,NA,TRBV6-6,TGTGCCAGCAGGCCGGAGGAGGTCTATGGCTACACCTTC,CASRPEEVYGYTF
NA,18,TRBJ2-3,TRBD2,TRBV11-2,TGTGCCAGCAGCTTAGATAGTCGTCTAGCGGGAGTCCCAGATACGCAGTATTTT,CASSLDSRLAGVPDTQYF
NA,15,TRBJ2-7,TRBD1,TRBV24-1,TGTGCCACCAGTGACGCGGGACAGGGGGCGCGGGAGCAGTACTTC,CATSDAGQGAREQYF
NA,15,TRBJ2-1,TRBD2,TRBV9,TGTGCCAGCAGCGCAAGCGGGAGCTCCTACAATGAGCAGTTCTTC,CASSASGSSYNEQFF
NA,16,TRBJ2-7,TRBD1,TRBV30,TGTGCCTGGAGCCGTTCCCGGACAGGGGATTTTAGCGAGCAGTACTTC,CAWSRSRTGDFSEQYF
once,12,TRBJ1-2,NA,TRBV6-5,TGTGCCAGCAAAGAGGGAATCCATGGCTACACCTTC,CASKEGIHGYTF
once,13,TRBJ2-7,TRBD1,TRBV4-1,TGCGCCAGCAGGGCAACGACAGGGGACGAGCAGTACTTC,CASRATTGDEQYF
NA,15,TRBJ1-1,TRBD1,TRBV28,TGTGCCAGCAGTCTCTGGACAGGGGTGAACACTGAAGCTTTCTTT,CASSLWTGVNTEAFF
NA,17,TRBJ1-1,TRBD1,TRBV30,TGTGCCTGGACCAGACGCGGACAGGGCGGCTTGAACACTGAAGCTTTCTTT,CAWTRRGQGGLNTEAFF
NA,15,TRBJ1-1,TRBD1,TRBV28,TGTGCCAGCAGTTTAGGGACAGGTCGGTCCACTGAAGCTTTCTTT,CASSLGTGRSTEAFF
NA,17,TRBJ2-3,TRBD2,TRBV28,TGTGCCAGCAGTTTAAGGTCGGGACTAGCGGGAGGGGATACGCAGTATTTT,CASSLRSGLAGGDTQYF
NA,13,TRBJ2-3,NA,TRBV6-4,TGTGCCAGCAGTGAACAGTACACAGATACGCAGTATTTT,CASSEQYTDTQYF
NA,17,TRBJ1-2,TRBD1,TRBV2,TGTGCCAGCAGAAGAAACGCTGGACAGGGGCCCACTTATGGCTACACCTTC,CASRRNAGQGPTYGYTF
NA,15,TRBJ2-6,TRBD2,TRBV19,TGTGCCAGTAGTCCCTCGGGGGGATGGGCCAACGTCCTGACTTTC,CASSPSGGWANVLTF
NA,15,TRBJ2-5,NA,TRBV6-2/TRBV6-3,TGTGCCAGCAGTTACTCGATTTTTCTAGAAGAGACCCAGTACTTC,CASSYSIFLEETQYF
NA,14,TRBJ1-1,TRBD1,TRBV28,TGTGCCAGCAGGACGACAGGGACTAACACTGAAGCTTTCTTT,CASRTTGTNTEAFF
NA,17,TRBJ2-7,NA,TRBV27,TGTGCCAGCAGTTCCTACTCCGGGACTCCCGGCGGCTACGAGCAGTACTTC,CASSSYSGTPGGYEQYF
NA,13,TRBJ2-1,NA,TRBV29-1,TGCAGCGTTAAGGCAGCCATCGCGGGTGAGCAGTTCTTC,CSVKAAIAGEQFF
NA,16,TRBJ2-1,TRBD2,TRBV5-1,TGCGCCAGCAGCCCCTACCCTAGCGGGAACTACAATGAGCAGTTCTTC,CASSPYPSGNYNEQFF
NA,16,TRBJ2-2,NA,TRBV5-8,TGTGCCAGCAGACTAGGACTCCTAGGAGGCACCGGGGAGCTGTTTTTT,CASRLGLLGGTGELFF
NA,13,TRBJ1-5,TRBD1,TRBV19,TGTGCCAGTAGCGACAGGGACAATCAGCCCCAGCATTTT,CASSDRDNQPQHF
NA,16,TRBJ2-2,NA,TRBV2,TGTGCCAGCAGTGAATCGCACAGACCGAACACCGGGGAGCTGTTTTTT,CASSESHRPNTGELFF
NA,14,TRBJ1-2,TRBD1,TRBV4-3,TGCGCCAGCAGCCGCATTGGACAGGGGAGCGGCTACACCTTC,CASSRIGQGSGYTF
NA,15,TRBJ2-2,TRBD2,TRBV2,TGTGCCAGCAGGGGGCTAGCGGGAGTGGCCGGGGAGCTGTTTTTT,CASRGLAGVAGELFF
NA,15,TRBJ1-1,TRBD1,TRBV9,TGTGCCAGCAGCGTGCTTACAGGGGGTGGCACTGAAGCTTTCTTT,CASSVLTGGGTEAFF
NA,18,TRBJ1-1,TRBD1,TRBV11-2,TGTGCCAGCAGCTTAAGGGGGCGACCGAGGAGTTGGGGCACTGAAGCTTTCTTT,CASSLRGRPRSWGTEAFF
NA,13,TRBJ1-1,TRBD1,TRBV7-2,TGTGCCAGCAGCGTGACAGGGGGCACTGAAGCTTTCTTT,CASSVTGGTEAFF
NA,15,TRBJ1-3,NA,TRBV5-4,TGTGCCAGCAGCTTGGCGTCAGGGATCGGAAACACCATATATTTT,CASSLASGIGNTIYF
NA,13,TRBJ2-1,TRBD2,TRBV5-1,TGCGCCAGCACCGAACCTCGGGGGGGCGAGCAGTTCTTC,CASTEPRGGEQFF
NA,13,TRBJ2-5,NA,TRBV5-1,TGCGCCAGCAGCTTAGGGGGAACGGAGACCCAGTACTTC,CASSLGGTETQYF
NA,14,TRBJ1-1,NA,TRBV6-5,TGTGCCAGTTCCCCTACCGGGGTGAACACTGAAGCTTTCTTT,CASSPTGVNTEAFF
NA,14,TRBJ1-1,TRBD1,TRBV7-3,TGTGCCAGCAGCCCCCAGGGGGCCCCGACTGAAGCTTTCTTT,CASSPQGAPTEAFF
NA,15,TRBJ2-7,TRBD1,TRBV10-3,TGTGCCATCAGTGACGGGACAGGGGATACCTACGAGCAGTACTTC,CAISDGTGDTYEQYF
NA,16,TRBJ2-2,TRBD2,TRBV19,TGTGCCAGTAGAACTAGCGGGAGTTTATCGGCCGGGGAGCTGTTTTTT,CASRTSGSLSAGELFF
NA,13,TRBJ2-1,NA,TRBV5-4,TGTGCCAGCAGCCCTGACACATACAATGAGCAGTTCTTC,CASSPDTYNEQFF
NA,13,TRBJ2-7,TRBD2,TRBV30,TGTGCCTGGAGATCGAAAGCGGGATACGAGCAGTACTTC,CAWRSKAGYEQYF
NA,14,TRBJ1-3,NA,TRBV7-8,TGTGCCAGCAGCTTAACCAGCTCTGGAAACACCATATATTTT,CASSLTSSGNTIYF
NA,15,TRBJ2-1,TRBD2,TRBV9,TGTGCCAGCAGCCCGAGACTAGCGCCCTACAATGAGCAGTTCTTC,CASSPRLAPYNEQFF
NA,16,TRBJ1-1,NA,TRBV4-3,TGCGCCAGCAGCCAAGACTTCGAGCATTCGAACACTGAAGCTTTCTTT,CASSQDFEHSNTEAFF
NA,16,TRBJ1-1,TRBD1,TRBV7-2,TGTGCCAGCAGCACCACAGGGGGGAGGCTTAACACTGAAGCTTTCTTT,CASSTTGGRLNTEAFF
NA,15,TRBJ1-3,NA,TRBV6-5,TGTGCCAGCACCTTGACTACAGTCTCTGGAAACACCATATATTTT,CASTLTTVSGNTIYF
NA,12,TRBJ2-5,TRBD1,TRBV30,TGTGCCTTCTCACAGGGGGTGGAGACCCAGTACTTC,CAFSQGVETQYF
NA,13,TRBJ1-2,NA,TRBV5-1,TGCGCCAGCAGCCGGGACTCTAACTATGGCTACACCTTC,CASSRDSNYGYTF
NA,11,TRBJ1-1,NA,TRBV28,TGTGCCAGCAGTTTCACGGTCGAAGCTTTCTTT,CASSFTVEAFF
NA,15,TRBJ1-5,NA,TRBV7-2,TGTGCCAGCAGCTTACAACAGGCTAGCAATCAGCCCCAGCATTTT,CASSLQQASNQPQHF
NA,14,TRBJ2-7,TRBD2,TRBV28,TGTGCCAGCAGGTCGGGAGGGTCTTTCGACGAGCAGTACTTC,CASRSGGSFDEQYF
NA,12,TRBJ2-5,TRBD2,TRBV29-1,TGCAGCCACCAAGGCGGGGGAGAGACCCAGTACTTC,CSHQGGGETQYF
once,14,TRBJ2-7,NA,TRBV7-9,TGTGCCAGCAGCCCAAACCCGGGTTTTGGCGAGCAGTACTTC,CASSPNPGFGEQYF
NA,14,TRBJ2-7,NA,TRBV5-1,TGCGCCAGCAGCTTGGGCCAGCGAGAAAACGAGCAGTACTTC,CASSLGQRENEQYF
NA,15,TRBJ1-1,NA,TRBV7-2,TGTGCCAGCAGCTTAGGGGGACAAACGAACACTGAAGCTTTCTTT,CASSLGGQTNTEAFF
NA,15,TRBJ1-4,TRBD1,TRBV4-2,TGTGCCAGCAGCACAAAACAGGGGGAGGGTGAAAAACTGTTTTTT,CASSTKQGEGEKLFF
NA,14,TRBJ2-1,TRBD1,TRBV5-1,TGCGCCAGCAGCTTGTGGCAGGGGGCGGCAGGGCAGTTCTTC,CASSLWQGAAGQFF
NA,15,TRBJ2-7,TRBD1,TRBV18,TGTGCCAGCTCACCAGGGACAGGGGTTCCCTACGAGCAGTACTTC,CASSPGTGVPYEQYF
NA,14,TRBJ1-1,NA,TRBV15,TGTGCCACCAGCAGAGGGACAGCCTACACTGAAGCTTTCTTT,CATSRGTAYTEAFF
NA,15,TRBJ1-6,TRBD1,TRBV18,TGTGCCAGCTCACCCAGGGGGCTAAAGAATTCACCCCTCCACTTT,CASSPRGLKNSPLHF
NA,16,TRBJ2-1,TRBD2,TRBV6-5,TGTGCCAGCAGTTACAGGCGGGAGGGCTCCTACAATGAGCAGTTCTTC,CASSYRREGSYNEQFF
NA,11,TRBJ2-1,NA,TRBV29-1,TGCAGCCCCCGGTATTACAATGAGCAGTTCTTC,CSPRYYNEQFF